These 20 T cell receptor beta chains originate from one sample sequenced in a study of shared clonotypes between healthy human individuals. Libraries were prepared by immunoSEQ multiplex PCR; TCRdb keeps only in-frame clonotypes and omits some of them. This sample carries 2 million to 2.5 million clones, about 90% of them seen once, and the ten largest clones take about 0.41%. The sequenced material came from naive CD4+ T cells from PBMCs. The subset denotes: CD45RA+ positively selected. The receptors shown here come from a man between 18 and 29 years old in good health. Some clones in this sample may be carry-over from other donors' samples.

The CDR3 region is CASSPLSASGSYEQYF. The CDR3, as DNA: TGTGCCAGCAGTCCCCTGTCGGCTAGCGGCTCCTACGAGCAGTACTTC. This chain uses TRBV7-9 with TRBJ2-7; the match to TRBD2 covers 7 bases. This CDR3 region has 16 residues. Germline CDR1 reads SEHNR; CDR2 reads FQNEAQ (reference sequence). J gave up 0 bases and V 6 bases, and 11 bases lay outside the gene matches. Drawing the rest from reference TRBV7-9 and TRBJ2-7, the complete variable domain is DTGVSQNPRHKITKRGQNVTFRCDPISEHNRLYWYRQTLGQGPEFLTYFQNEAQLEKSRLLSDRFSAERPKGSFSTLEIQRTEQGDSAMYLCASSPLSASGSYEQYFGPGTRLTVT.

This sequence joins TRBV6-4 and TRBJ2-1; D is unresolved. This CDR3 is built from 13 residues. V dropped 3 bases and J dropped 8 bases, with 11 bases sitting between them. Germline assignment: CDR1 MRHNA and CDR2 SNTAGT. The CDR3 coding sequence is TGTGCCAGCAGTGAGCAACCAAGGTATGAGCAGTTCTTC. Protein product: CASSEQPRYEQFF.

The rearrangement links TRBV27 to TRBJ2-1, with TRBD2 identical over 10 bases. From germline, CDR1 is MNHEY and CDR2 SMNVEV (reference sequence). There are 14 residues in the CDR3. The J segment lost 5 bases and the V segment lost 6 bases, leaving 4 bases of the junction unmatched. CDR3 DNA: TGTGCCAGCAGGTGGACTAGCGGAAACAATGAGCAGTTCTTC. Translated: CASRWTSGNNEQFF.

V and J are TRBV15 and TRBJ1-5, with D tentatively TRBD1 (5 bases). V was trimmed by 5 bases and J by 3 bases, leaving 20 bases between them. CDR3 size: 17 residues. Germline V lookup: CDR1 LNHNV, CDR2 YYDKDF (reference sequence). CDR3 region: CATSAREAWGDNQPQHF. The CDR3 DNA follows: TGTGCCACCAGCGCCCGGGAGGCTTGGGGGGACAATCAGCCCCAGCATTTT.

This CDR3 reads CASGWVTGSVYEQYF. As DNA, the CDR3 is TGTGCCAGTGGGTGGGTGACAGGGTCCGTCTACGAGCAGTACTTC. The chain recombines TRBV6-5 with TRBJ2-7; 7 bases agree with TRBD1. With 9 bases clipped from V and 3 bases from J, the junction kept 14 bases outside the gene matches. Germline CDR1 MNHEY, CDR2 SVGAGI. This CDR3 has 15 amino acids.

For this clone: The same CDR3 is also encoded by other DNA sequences in this sample. The chain couples TRBV6-1 to TRBJ2-1; D is unclear. CDR1 is MNHNS, CDR2 SASEGT, per germline. The ends were cut back, 1 base at V and 6 bases at J, with 1 base in the middle. The CDR3 is 11 residues long. The DNA of the CDR3 is TGTGCCAGCAGTGAAGTCAATGAGCAGTTCTTC. Residues: CASSEVNEQFF.

The V and J genes are TRBV4-1 and TRBJ1-4; tentatively, D is TRBD1 (6 bases). Deletions cut 6 bases from V and 5 bases from J, with 16 bases between. The CDR3 loop spans 15 amino acids. From germline, CDR1 is MGHRA and CDR2 YSYEKL. CDR3 region: CASSPRQGSNEKLFF. As DNA, the CDR3 is TGCGCCAGCAGTCCCCGTCAGGGGTCGAATGAAAAACTGTTTTTT.

Notes on this clone: The sample contains more than one DNA sequence encoding this CDR3. CDR3 loop: CASSLAGWGYTF. CDR3 coding DNA: TGCGCCAGCAGCTTGGCAGGGTGGGGCTACACCTTC. V usage is TRBV5-1 and J usage is TRBJ1-2; perhaps TRBD1 as D (5 bases). Germline CDR1 and CDR2: SGHRS and YFSETQ. The V gene lost 0 bases and the J gene lost 8 bases, with 8 bases spanning the gap. The CDR3 extends over 12 amino acids.

This clone was counted once. V is TRBV27 and J is TRBJ1-1; 7 positions match TRBD1. The ends lost 4 bases at V and 9 bases at J; junction bases unmatched: 8. The CDR3 consists of 13 residues. The germline V gene encodes CDR1 MNHEY and CDR2 SMNVEV (reference sequence). In nucleotides, the CDR3 is TGTGCCAGCAGTTCGCGCCGACAGGGTAAAGCTTTCTTT. Its translation is CASSSRRQGKAFF.

V is TRBV7-9 and J is TRBJ2-1; no clear D. This CDR3 is 14 amino acids long. V was trimmed by 0 bases and J by 10 bases, leaving 13 bases between them. Germline CDR1 and CDR2: SEHNR and FQNEAQ (reference sequence). Here the CDR3 DNA reads TGTGCCAGCAGCTTAGCCGGCTCAGCATTGGAGCAGTTCTTC. It specifies CASSLAGSALEQFF.

This rearrangement joins TRBV7-2 to TRBJ2-3; D possibly corresponds to TRBD2 (5 bases). V shed 1 base and J shed 6 bases, with 20 bases lying between them. Germline CDR1 reads SGHTA; CDR2 reads FQGNSA. The CDR3 has 17 amino acids. The CDR3 here is CASSLGSRTHARDTQYF. DNA of the CDR3: TGTGCCAGCAGCTTAGGCAGCCGGACTCACGCTAGGGATACGCAGTATTTT.

The CDR3 region has the DNA TGCGCCAGCACCCCGACAGGGACTAACTATGGCTACACCTTC. Amino acids: CASTPTGTNYGYTF. This chain joins TRBV5-1 and TRBJ1-2; TRBD1 matches 7 bases. The V and J ends lost 6 bases and 0 bases, in that order; junction bases with no gene match: 5. Germline V gene lookup returns CDR1 SGHRS and CDR2 YFSETQ. The CDR3 consists of 14 residues. The full variable domain, in which reference TRBV5-1 and TRBJ1-2 provide the parts outside the CDR3, is KAGVTQTPRYLIKTRGQQVTLSCSPISGHRSVSWYQQTPGQGLQFLFEYFSETQRNKGNFPGRFSGRQFSNSRSEMNVSTLELGDSALYLCASTPTGTNYGYTFGSGTRLTVV.

The rearrangement uses TRBV19 and TRBJ2-2; perhaps D is TRBD1 or TRBD2 (5 bases each). Germline CDR1 LNHDA, CDR2 SQIVND (reference sequence). The CDR3 is made up of 15 amino acids. The germline V and J ends were trimmed by 4 bases and 0 bases, with 9 bases remaining between them. The CDR3 reads CASSTGRPNTGELFF. The CDR3 DNA reads TGTGCCAGTAGTACGGGACGGCCGAACACCGGGGAGCTGTTTTTT. The entire variable domain, with the rest obtained from reference TRBV19 and TRBJ2-2, is as follows: DGGITQSPKYLFRKEGQNVTLSCEQNLNHDAMYWYRQDPGQGLRLIYYSQIVNDFQKGDIAEGYSVSREKKESFPLTVTSAQKNPTAFYLCASSTGRPNTGELFFGEGSRLTVL.

The chain carries TRBV5-6 and TRBJ1-1, with 7 bases lining up with TRBD1. The CDR3 runs 15 residues. Germline loops: CDR1 SGHDT, CDR2 YYEEEE. V was pared by 0 bases and J by 1 base, with 3 bases of the junction left unmatched. The CDR3 protein is CASSLEGAWNTEAFF. In DNA, the CDR3 is TGTGCCAGCAGCTTGGAGGGGGCCTGGAACACTGAAGCTTTCTTT.

The chain recombines TRBV28 with TRBJ2-1; possible D gene TRBD2, 5 bases. The germline CDR1 and CDR2 sequences are MDHEN and SYDVKM. The CDR3 contains 13 residues. The V end lost 5 bases, the J end lost 3 bases, and 8 bases lay between the germline ends. The CDR3 bases are TGTGCCAGCAGTGGACTGGGCTACAATGAGCAGTTCTTC. It encodes CASSGLGYNEQFF.

The V gene is TRBV4-3, the J gene TRBJ2-5, with a possible D match to TRBD1 (6 bases). This CDR3 region has 15 residues. Germline CDR1 LGHNA, CDR2 YSLEER. Trimming cost V 1 base and J 2 bases, with 11 bases left between them. This CDR3 is CASSQGTGWQETQYF. The DNA for the CDR3 is TGCGCCAGCAGCCAAGGAACAGGGTGGCAAGAGACCCAGTACTTC.

In its sample, this clone was seen a few times. This chain joins TRBV2 and TRBJ1-2, with TRBD1 matching over 7 bases. The J segment lost 8 bases and the V segment lost 7 bases, leaving 19 bases of the junction unmatched. Germline loops: CDR1 SNHLY, CDR2 FYNNEI. This CDR3 has 16 residues. The CDR3: CASTRGLTGVRAGYTF. As DNA, the CDR3 is TGTGCCAGCACTAGAGGACTTACAGGGGTCCGTGCGGGCTACACCTTC. The variable domain in full, with the rest retrieved from reference TRBV2 and TRBJ1-2, is EPEVTQTPSHQVTQMGQEVILRCVPISNHLYFYWYRQILGQKVEFLVSFYNNEISEKSEIFDDQFSVERPDGSNFTLKIRSTKLEDSAMYFCASTRGLTGVRAGYTFGSGTRLTVV.

This chain joins TRBV10-3 and TRBJ2-7; D is undetermined. V gave up 6 bases and J gave up 6 bases, with 27 bases separating them. Per the germline V gene, CDR1 is ENHRY and CDR2 is SYGVKD. This CDR3 is 17 amino acids long. As DNA, the CDR3 is TGTGCCATCAGCGCGACCCCCACGGCGGCCACTCGGCTCGAGCAGTACTTC. This translates into CAISATPTAATRLEQYF.

J is TRBJ1-4 and V is TRBV7-2, with no clear D. Germline CDR1 is SGHTA and CDR2 is FQGNSA. With 1 base removed from V and 11 bases from J, the gap between germline ends came to 14 bases. The CDR3 spans 14 residues. CDR3 in DNA: TGTGCCAGCAGCTTAGATGGGCCGAAGAAGAAACTGTTTTTT. Its protein product is CASSLDGPKKKLFF.

This chain joins TRBV28 and TRBJ1-2; possible D gene TRBD1, 5 bases. V gave up 1 base and J gave up 2 bases, with 11 bases separating them. The V gene's germline CDR1 is MDHEN and CDR2 SYDVKM. The CDR3 totals 15 residues. The CDR3 sequence is CASSLYSGLNYGYTF. CDR3 bases: TGTGCCAGCAGTTTATATTCAGGGCTCAACTATGGCTACACCTTC.